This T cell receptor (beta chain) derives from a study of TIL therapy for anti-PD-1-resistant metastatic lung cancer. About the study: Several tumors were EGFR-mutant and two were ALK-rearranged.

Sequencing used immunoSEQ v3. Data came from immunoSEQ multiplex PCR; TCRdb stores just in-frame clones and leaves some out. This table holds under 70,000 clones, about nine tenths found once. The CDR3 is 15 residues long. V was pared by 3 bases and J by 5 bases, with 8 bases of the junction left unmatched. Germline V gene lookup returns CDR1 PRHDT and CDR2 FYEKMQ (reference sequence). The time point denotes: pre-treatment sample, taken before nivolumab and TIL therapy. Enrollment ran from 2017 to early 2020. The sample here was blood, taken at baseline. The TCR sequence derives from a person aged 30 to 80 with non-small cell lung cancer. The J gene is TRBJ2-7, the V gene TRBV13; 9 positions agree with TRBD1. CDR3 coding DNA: TGTGCCAGCAGCTTGGCCGGGACAGGGTCTGACGAGCAGTACTTC. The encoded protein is CASSLAGTGSDEQYF.